The entry that follows covers one TCR beta chain sequence. No antigen is known for it. Base qualities are missing; no much larger clone stands one base away. V drops 0 bases and J drops 0 bases, leaving 7 bases in between. According to the germline V gene, CDR1 reads SGDLS and CDR2 reads YYNGEE. From the cysteine up to the phenylalanine, the CDR3 has a length of 15 residues. The kept DNA is CDR3 alone, 45 bases in frame from the first base. Library construction relied on the immunoSEQ multiplex PCR assay. Entries here come from immuneACCESS through TCRdb and include only in-frame sequences with V and J called. Some clones fail to appear in such tables; in the studies checked, an unresolved V gene covers under half of the shortfall, and the cause of the remainder is unknown. The sample table records approximately 41,000 clones; about 96% of these occur just once. 0.37% of the sample is taken by the ten largest.

The data stem from a study of technical replicates of blood from a handful of donors (dated by TCRdb to between 2016 and 2019). The sample was T cells isolated from PBMCs. This sequence uses TRBV9 and TRBJ1-3; matching of 5 bases hints at TRBD1 as the D gene. The sequence came from a human donor in good health. The nucleotide sequence is TGTGCCAGCAGCGTAGATGACAGCTCTGGAAACACCATATATTTT. This encodes CASSVDDSSGNTIYF.